Here is one TCR beta chain with its context. No antigen is known for it. The data derive from a study of human T cells and chemical hapten exposure. Looking at the study overall: Small pooled library volume differences chiefly drove per-sample TCR yield variation. Study conclusions and caveats: Among TCRs, those above 1 in 1000 frequency were unaffected by DPC sensitization.

TCRdb used MiXCR to reprocess the RACE reads, holding one entry per CDR3 protein. Among roughly 380,000 distinct CDR3 sequences listed, over 6% were seen once. The CDR3 extends over 16 amino acids. Germline assignment: CDR1 MGHRA and CDR2 YSYEKL. The V gene lost 4 bases and the J gene lost 0 bases, with 13 bases spanning the gap. This sample's time point: patch test 2, 6 weeks after DPC sensitization. The treatment here: therapeutic diphenylcyclopropenone sensitization with weekly scalp DPC. This clonotype was obtained from a woman aged 18-29 years with alopecia areata. Some clones in this sample may be carry-over from other donors' samples. Sequencing was performed on whole blood, taken in connection with sensitization to the hapten diphenylcyclopropenone (DPC). V is TRBV4-1 and J is TRBJ1-5, with a tentative D call TRBD1 (5 bases). CDR3 coding DNA: TGCGCCAGCAGCCCCACGGGGCCTTATAGCAATCAGCCCCAGCATTTT. Amino acid sequence: CASSPTGPYSNQPQHF.